The rows below give T cell receptor beta chains drawn from one sample of a study of T cell responses to AZD1222 COVID-19 vaccine. TCRdb's table, derived via immunoSEQ multiplex PCR, lists solely in-frame clones and lacks some. Among 130,000 to 150,000 clones listed, 91% were seen once. This sample comprised peripheral blood, obtained on day 0 of AZD1222 vaccination. Receptors were obtained from an adult in good health. The CDR3 runs from the conserved cysteine through the conserved F or W. D genes are given only for firm matches. Clone size is not always given. Where it is, it says once, few, many or a class for expanded clones.

len	j_gene	d_gene	v_gene	abundance	CDR3aa	CDR3nt
19	TRBJ1-6	.	TRBV6-4	.	CASRWVGTDFSSYNSPLHF	TGTGCCAGCAGGTGGGTAGGAACCGACTTTAGCTCCTATAATTCACCCCTCCACTTT
17	TRBJ2-2	TRBD1	TRBV18	.	CASSPPGTGLNTGELFF	TGTGCCAGCTCACCACCCGGGACAGGACTTAACACCGGGGAGCTGTTTTTT
14	TRBJ1-2	.	TRBV12-5	.	CASGFPGGFYGYTF	TGTGCTAGTGGTTTCCCCGGGGGCTTCTATGGCTACACCTTC
11	TRBJ2-3	.	TRBV11-2	.	CASSRGDTQYF	TGTGCCAGCAGCCGGGGAGATACGCAGTATTTT
16	TRBJ1-6	.	TRBV28	.	CASSSVVGPYNSPLHF	TGTGCCAGCAGCAGTGTGGTGGGGCCCTATAATTCACCCCTCCACTTT
15	TRBJ1-5	TRBD1	TRBV6-2/TRBV6-3	.	CASSSAGQGNQPQHF	TGTGCCAGCAGTTCGGCGGGACAGGGGAATCAGCCCCAGCATTTT
14	TRBJ1-2	.	TRBV3-1/TRBV3-2	.	CASRGGQPNYGYTF	TGTGCCAGCAGGGGCGGCCAGCCTAACTATGGCTACACCTTC
17	TRBJ1-4	.	TRBV15	.	CATSRDRSVSTVEKLFF	TGTGCCACCAGCAGAGATCGGAGTGTAAGCACCGTTGAAAAACTGTTTTTT
13	TRBJ2-7	.	TRBV27	.	CASSLSAAYEQYF	TGTGCCAGCAGTTTATCAGCAGCATACGAGCAGTACTTC
15	TRBJ2-3	TRBD2	TRBV24-1	.	CASSATSGTVGTQYF	TGTGCCAGCAGCGCCACTAGCGGCACTGTGGGTACGCAGTATTTT
11	TRBJ1-5	.	TRBV19	.	CASGVNQPQHF	TGTGCCAGTGGAGTAAATCAGCCCCAGCATTTT
12	TRBJ2-7	.	TRBV10-3	.	CATRTQDYEQYF	TGTGCCACCAGGACACAGGATTACGAGCAGTACTTC
12	TRBJ1-2	.	TRBV29-1	.	CSVYVDLLGYTF	TGCAGCGTTTACGTGGATCTCCTTGGCTACACCTTC
17	TRBJ2-3	TRBD2	TRBV6-2/TRBV6-3	.	CASSYPASGGSTDTQYF	TGTGCCAGCAGTTACCCGGCTAGCGGGGGGAGCACAGATACGCAGTATTTT
15	TRBJ2-5	.	TRBV18	once	CASSPAGLARETQYF	TGTGCCAGCTCACCCGCCGGGCTAGCGAGGGAGACCCAGTACTTC
16	TRBJ1-1	.	TRBV7-2	.	CASSLRLGATNTEAFF	TGTGCCAGCAGCTTACGTCTCGGGGCTACGAACACTGAAGCTTTCTTT
13	TRBJ2-7	.	TRBV5-4	.	CASSLSMGNEQYF	TGTGCCAGCAGCTTGTCTATGGGGAACGAGCAGTACTTC
13	TRBJ2-5	TRBD2	TRBV2	.	CASSGGLAGRKYF	TGTGCCAGCAGTGGGGGACTAGCCGGAAGAAAGTACTTC
16	TRBJ1-6	.	TRBV18	.	CASSPNGVPVGSPLHF	TGTGCCAGCTCACCTAACGGCGTCCCGGTGGGGTCACCCCTCCACTTT
16	TRBJ2-5	TRBD2	TRBV7-6	.	CASSSTLAGGQETQYF	TGTGCCAGCAGCTCCACTCTAGCGGGAGGGCAAGAGACCCAGTACTTC
12	TRBJ2-1	.	TRBV29-1	once	CSVQRSYNEQFF	TGCAGCGTTCAACGCTCCTACAATGAGCAGTTCTTC
15	TRBJ1-6	TRBD1	TRBV27	.	CASSPTGTGVSPLHF	TGTGCCAGCAGTCCTACCGGGACAGGGGTTTCACCCCTCCACTTT
14	TRBJ2-1	.	TRBV29-1	.	CSAGRGLNNNEQFF	TGCAGCGCCGGTCGGGGGCTCAACAACAATGAGCAGTTCTTC
13	TRBJ1-1	.	TRBV27	.	CASSHIEVAEAFF	TGTGCCAGCAGCCACATCGAGGTCGCTGAAGCTTTCTTT
14	TRBJ2-3	.	TRBV28	.	CASSPGTITNTQYF	TGTGCCAGCAGTCCAGGGACCATAACTAATACGCAGTATTTT
14	TRBJ2-7	.	TRBV7-2	.	CASSLDWQSYEQYF	TGTGCCAGCAGCTTAGACTGGCAAAGCTACGAGCAGTACTTC
15	TRBJ2-3	TRBD1	TRBV5-4	.	CASSFAKGQTDTQYF	TGTGCCAGCAGCTTCGCGAAGGGACAGACAGATACGCAGTATTTT
13	TRBJ1-2	TRBD1	TRBV29-1	.	CSVGPGQGDGYTF	TGCAGCGTTGGACCGGGACAGGGAGACGGCTACACCTTC
14	TRBJ1-1	.	TRBV7-9	.	CASSLWVRDTEAFF	TGTGCCAGCAGCTTGTGGGTCCGGGACACTGAAGCTTTCTTT
11	TRBJ2-7	.	TRBV10-1	few	CASSGLPGRDF	TGCGCCAGCAGTGGCCTCCCAGGGCGAGACTTC
12	TRBJ2-5	TRBD1	TRBV28	.	CAGGTGQETQYF	TGTGCCGGGGGGACAGGGCAAGAGACCCAGTACTTC
15	TRBJ2-1	TRBD1	TRBV11-3	.	CASSSGTGSYNEQFF	TGTGCCAGCAGCTCAGGGACAGGCTCCTACAATGAGCAGTTCTTC
15	TRBJ1-5	.	TRBV15	.	CATSDTSRGNQPQHF	TGTGCCACCTCGGACACATCCCGGGGCAATCAGCCCCAGCATTTT
15	TRBJ2-1	.	TRBV14	.	CASSQGLRDYNEQFF	TGTGCCAGCAGCCAAGGACTCAGGGACTACAATGAGCAGTTCTTC
12	TRBJ1-1	.	TRBV12-3/TRBV12-4	.	CASSPWTGEAFF	TGTGCCAGCAGCCCCTGGACCGGTGAAGCTTTCTTT
14	TRBJ2-3	.	TRBV4-3	.	CASSQESYTDTQYF	TGCGCCAGCAGCCAAGAAAGTTACACAGATACGCAGTATTTT
15	TRBJ1-5	.	TRBV27	.	CASSLIPVANQPQHF	TGTGCCAGCAGTTTAATCCCGGTAGCCAATCAGCCCCAGCATTTT